The clone carrying this T cell receptor (beta chain) appeared once. CDR1 is SEHNR and CDR2 is FQNEAQ in the germline V gene (reference sequence). This CDR3 region has 18 residues. Unmatched junction bases numbered 10, after V lost 4 bases and J lost 2 bases. These data originate in a study of blood T cell repertoires in COVID-19. Original analysis: It was from reference gene primer amplification that nucleated cell counts were estimated. This table comes from immunoSEQ multiplex PCR, and its TCRdb copy is limited to in-frame clones, with some not included. That table is the source of V, J and clone size, and D and trimming were worked out from the DNA. The top ten hold over 2% of the sample, which has fewer than 350,000 clones, approximately 91% seen once.

The rearrangement joins TRBV7-9 to TRBJ2-5, with 13 bases matching TRBD2. This clonotype was obtained from a woman between 35 and 50 years old with acute COVID-19. Material for sequencing was PBMCs or T cells enriched from blood (not recorded which). Written as DNA, the CDR3 is TGTGCCAGCAGCTCCGGACTAGCGGGAGTACCATCTCAAGAGACCCAGTACTTC. The encoded protein is CASSSGLAGVPSQETQYF.